The sequence of this TCR beta chain was determined in a study of regulatory T cells in long-lasting Graves disease. Study-wide points: Persistent-disease Graves' patients showed less TCR diversity than new cases. Tissue studied was limited to peripheral blood, excluding thyroid tissue.

Arm-PCR of CDR3 regions and iRepertoire HTBI primers were the basis on which TCR beta libraries were built. TCRdb ran MiXCR on the multiplex PCR reads and lists one entry per CDR3 protein. Here the sample spans under 500,000 distinct CDR3 sequences, 20% being singletons. The junction had 10 bases not matched to a gene; V was cut back by 6 bases and J by 3 bases. The CDR3 totals 15 residues. Germline-derived CDR1 and CDR2 are LNHDA and SQIVND (reference sequence). Time point specified: persistent/refractory GD, antithyroid drugs over 5 years with positive TRAb. PBMC RNA served as the TCR library source. Investigators report Graves' disease was diagnosed under American Thyroid Association guidelines. Details on this clonotype: Its antigen is not known.

The sequencing used peripheral blood mononuclear cells (PBMCs), collected when the disease was refractory, from a patient treated with antithyroid drugs. This TCR was sampled from a female donor with Graves disease. This chain joins TRBV19 and TRBJ1-2, with TRBD1 matching 7 bases. This CDR3 is CASRAQGTADYGYTF. The CDR3 DNA reads as TGTGCCAGTAGAGCCCAGGGGACAGCGGACTATGGCTACACCTTC.